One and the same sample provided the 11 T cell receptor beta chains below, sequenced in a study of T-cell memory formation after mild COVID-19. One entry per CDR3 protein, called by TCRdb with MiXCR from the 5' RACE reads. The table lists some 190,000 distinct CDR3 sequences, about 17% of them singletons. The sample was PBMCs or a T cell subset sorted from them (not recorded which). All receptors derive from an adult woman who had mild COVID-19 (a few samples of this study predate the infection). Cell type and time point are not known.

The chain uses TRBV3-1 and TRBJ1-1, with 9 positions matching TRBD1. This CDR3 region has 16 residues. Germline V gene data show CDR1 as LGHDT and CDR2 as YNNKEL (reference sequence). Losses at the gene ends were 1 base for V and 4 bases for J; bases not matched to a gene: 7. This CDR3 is CASSQAAGTGFTEAFF. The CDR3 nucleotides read TGTGCCAGCAGCCAAGCGGCCGGGACAGGGTTCACTGAAGCTTTCTTT.

The CDR3 region has the DNA TGTGCCAGCAGTTACACGGGGACGTCCGGGACTGAAGCTTTCTTT. Protein sequence: CASSYTGTSGTEAFF. The chain carries TRBV6-5 and TRBJ1-1; perhaps TRBD1 as D (5 bases). CDR1 is MNHEY, CDR2 SVGAGI, per germline. The CDR3 totals 15 residues. The V and J ends lost 2 bases and 5 bases respectively, with 15 bases between them.

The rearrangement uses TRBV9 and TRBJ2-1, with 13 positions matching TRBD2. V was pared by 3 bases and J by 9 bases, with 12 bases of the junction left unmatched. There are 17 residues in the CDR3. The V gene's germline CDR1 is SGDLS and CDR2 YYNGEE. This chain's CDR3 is CASSASAGTSGTLEQFF. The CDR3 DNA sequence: TGTGCCAGCAGCGCCAGCGCCGGGACTAGCGGGACCCTTGAGCAGTTCTTC.

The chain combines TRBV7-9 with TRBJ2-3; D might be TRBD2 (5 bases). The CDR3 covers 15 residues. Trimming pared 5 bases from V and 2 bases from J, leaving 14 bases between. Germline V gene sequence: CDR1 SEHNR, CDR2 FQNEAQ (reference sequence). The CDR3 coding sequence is TGTGCCAGCAGCCTAAGAGAGCGGTCCACAGATACGCAGTATTTT. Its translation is CASSLRERSTDTQYF.

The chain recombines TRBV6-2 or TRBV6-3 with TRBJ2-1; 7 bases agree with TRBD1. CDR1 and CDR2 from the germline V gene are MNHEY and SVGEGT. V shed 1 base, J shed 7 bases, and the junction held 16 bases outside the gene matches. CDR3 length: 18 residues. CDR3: CASSYLRGLRAAENEQFF. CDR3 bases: TGTGCCAGCAGTTACTTGAGGGGGCTGCGCGCCGCTGAGAATGAGCAGTTCTTC.

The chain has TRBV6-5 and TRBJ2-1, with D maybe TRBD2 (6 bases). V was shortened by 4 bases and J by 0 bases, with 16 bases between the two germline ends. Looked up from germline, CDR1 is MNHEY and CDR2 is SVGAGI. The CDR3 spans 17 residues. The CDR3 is CASSLQLALSSYNEQFF. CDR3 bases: TGTGCCAGCAGTTTACAACTAGCCTTAAGCTCCTACAATGAGCAGTTCTTC.

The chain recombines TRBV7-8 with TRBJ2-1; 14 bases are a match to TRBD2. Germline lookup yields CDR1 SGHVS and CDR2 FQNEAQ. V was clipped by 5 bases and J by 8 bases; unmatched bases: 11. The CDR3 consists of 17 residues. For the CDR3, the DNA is TGTGCCAGCAGCCCAAGGACTAGCGGGAGGTCTACCGATGAGCAGTTCTTC. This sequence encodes CASSPRTSGRSTDEQFF.

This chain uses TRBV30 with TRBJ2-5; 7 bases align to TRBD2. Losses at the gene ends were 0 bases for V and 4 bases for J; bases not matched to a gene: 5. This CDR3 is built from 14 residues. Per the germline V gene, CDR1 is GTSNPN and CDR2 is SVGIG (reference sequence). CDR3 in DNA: TGTGCCTGGAGTGTAGAGCCGGGGGGAGAGACCCAGTACTTC. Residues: CAWSVEPGGETQYF.

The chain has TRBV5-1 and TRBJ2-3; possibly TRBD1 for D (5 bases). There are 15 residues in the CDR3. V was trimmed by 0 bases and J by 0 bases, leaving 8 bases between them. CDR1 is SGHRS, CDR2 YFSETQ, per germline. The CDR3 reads CASSLGQMSTDTQYF. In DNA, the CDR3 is TGCGCCAGCAGCTTGGGACAGATGAGCACAGATACGCAGTATTTT.

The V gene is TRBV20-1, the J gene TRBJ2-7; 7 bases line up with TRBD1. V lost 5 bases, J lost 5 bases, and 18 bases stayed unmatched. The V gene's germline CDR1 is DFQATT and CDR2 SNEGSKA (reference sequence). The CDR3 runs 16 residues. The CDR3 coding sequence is TGCAGTGCTCAGAACCACCATAGACAGGGAATAGACGAGCAGTACTTC. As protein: CSAQNHHRQGIDEQYF.

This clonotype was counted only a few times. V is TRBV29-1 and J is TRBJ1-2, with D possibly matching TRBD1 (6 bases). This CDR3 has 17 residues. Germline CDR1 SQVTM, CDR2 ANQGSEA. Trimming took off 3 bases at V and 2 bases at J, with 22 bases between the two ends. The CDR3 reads CSVDYDDVSGTNYGYTF. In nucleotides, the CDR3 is TGCAGCGTTGATTACGACGATGTATCCGGGACAAACTATGGCTACACCTTC.